This TCR beta chain was documented in a study of blood T cell repertoires in COVID-19. About the research overall: The samples span acute and convalescent COVID-19 from the United States, Italy and Spain. The cDNA or gDNA used as material had been derived from T cells, B-cell-depleted T cells, or PBMCs.

Original processing methods: Estimated nucleated cell counts came from reference gene primer amplification. Produced via immunoSEQ multiplex PCR; TCRdb's table is partial and in-frame only. V and J calls and clone size come straight from that table; D and trimming were deduced from the DNA. The sample includes 70,000 to 90,000 clones, around 88% of them seen just once. The CDR3 has 15 amino acids. With 1 base removed from V and 1 base from J, the gap between germline ends came to 10 bases. The germline gives CDR1 LGHDT, CDR2 YNNKEL (reference sequence). Sequenced input: peripheral blood. The source is a man aged 60 to 69 with acute or convalescent COVID-19. The chain employs TRBV3-1 (or the pseudogene TRBV3-2) and TRBJ2-5; no clear D gene. The CDR3 DNA is TGTGCCAGCAGCCAAGGATTTTTGAGCCAAGAGACCCAGTACTTC. Its protein is CASSQGFLSQETQYF.